A single sample is the source of the 9 T cell receptor beta chains below, sequenced in a study of shared clonotypes between healthy human individuals. Repertoires were generated with immunoSEQ multiplex PCR, while TCRdb's copy carries only in-frame clones and drops some. The table lists 2 million to 2.5 million clones, 90% to 97% of them singletons, with more than 0.1% in the top ten. Material: naive CD4+ T cells sorted from blood. The subset: CD45RA+ positively selected. These receptors were taken from a man between 18 and 35 years old in good health.

A word on this clone: Other DNA sequences in the same sample also yield this CDR3. The chain's CDR3 is CASSPRITEAFF. Written as DNA, the CDR3 is TGTGCCAGCTCACCAAGGATCACTGAAGCTTTCTTT. The rearrangement links TRBV18 to TRBJ1-1, with D unresolved. The CDR3 covers 12 residues. Trimming left V 2 bases short and J 4 bases short, with 5 bases between. Germline V gene sequence: CDR1 KGHSH, CDR2 LQKENI.

The rearrangement uses TRBV15 and TRBJ2-7; D gene ambiguous. CDR1 is LNHNV, CDR2 YYDKDF, per germline (reference sequence). CDR3 length: 16 residues. The V gene lost 0 bases and the J gene lost 2 bases, with 14 bases spanning the gap. CDR3 sequence: CATSRDNLLVAYEQYF. For the CDR3, the DNA is TGTGCCACCAGCAGAGATAATCTCCTGGTAGCCTACGAGCAGTACTTC. Supplemented by reference TRBV15 and TRBJ2-7, the full variable domain reads DAMVIQNPRYQVTQFGKPVTLSCSQTLNHNVMYWYQQKSSQAPKLLFHYYDKDFNNEADTPDNFQSRRPNTSFCFLDIRSPGLGDTAMYLCATSRDNLLVAYEQYFGPGTRLTVT.

The J gene is TRBJ2-3, the V gene TRBV4-3; D is uncertain. There are 17 residues in the CDR3. Trimming took off 1 base at V and 0 bases at J, with 14 bases between the two ends. Per germline, CDR1 LGHNA and CDR2 YSLEER. The CDR3 sequence is CASSQGIAVTSTDTQYF. CDR3 nucleotide sequence: TGCGCCAGCAGCCAAGGAATTGCAGTGACTAGCACAGATACGCAGTATTTT.

The rearrangement links TRBV5-1 to TRBJ1-1; D possibly corresponds to TRBD1 (6 bases). CDR1 is SGHRS and CDR2 is YFSETQ in the germline V gene. The CDR3 covers 16 residues. V lost 4 bases and J lost 3, with 19 bases in between. CDR3 coding DNA: TGCGCCAGCAGCCTCACCGGGACAAAATGGGACACTGAAGCTTTCTTT. Protein product: CASSLTGTKWDTEAFF.

The V and J genes are TRBV2 and TRBJ2-7, with TRBD1 as a possible D gene (5 bases). Germline V gene data show CDR1 as SNHLY and CDR2 as FYNNEI. The CDR3 is made up of 14 amino acids. V was shortened by 7 bases and J by 3 bases, with 16 bases between the two germline ends. CDR3 sequence (DNA): TGTGCCAGCACAAAAGGGGTGTTGGACTACGAGCAGTACTTC. This translates into CASTKGVLDYEQYF.

The gene calls are TRBV18 and TRBJ1-1, with 9 bases lining up with TRBD1. The germline CDR1 and CDR2 sequences are KGHSH and LQKENI. V shed 4 bases and J 5 bases; nucleotides not matched to a gene: 8. This CDR3 contains 15 residues. As DNA, the CDR3 is TGTGCCAGCTCACTACAACAGGGGGCGCAGACTGAAGCTTTCTTT. Its protein is CASSLQQGAQTEAFF.

This chain joins TRBV7-6 and TRBJ1-2; 8 bases map to TRBD1. V shed 5 bases and J 8 bases; nucleotides not matched to a gene: 16. CDR3 size: 16 residues. CDR1 and CDR2 from the germline V gene are SGHVS and FNYEAQ. CDR3 DNA: TGTGCCAGCAGCCTAGGTCAGGCAGGGGGCTTGGGCGGCTACACCTTC. Translating gives CASSLGQAGGLGGYTF.

The chain is built from TRBV7-9 and TRBJ1-2; D gene unclear. V lost 1 base, J lost 7 bases, and 10 bases lay in between. This CDR3 is built from 13 residues. Per the germline V gene, CDR1 is SEHNR and CDR2 is FQNEAQ (reference sequence). The CDR3 is CASSLVGPGGYTF. CDR3 nucleotides: TGTGCCAGCAGCTTAGTAGGGCCCGGTGGCTACACCTTC.

The rearrangement links TRBV6-1 to TRBJ1-1; D is unclear. The CDR3 covers 13 residues. Trimming pared 6 bases from V and 0 bases from J, leaving 8 bases between. The germline V gene has CDR1 MNHNS and CDR2 SASEGT. The CDR3 here is CASRAPLNTEAFF. The CDR3 DNA reads TGTGCCAGCAGAGCCCCCTTGAACACTGAAGCTTTCTTT.